This entry is about one T cell receptor (beta chain). The length of the CDR3 is 13 residues. The V end was cut by 3 bases, the J end by 6 bases, with 10 bases between. Germline CDR1 reads SGDLS; CDR2 reads YYNGEE. Some clones are missing from TCRdb's copy, which holds only in-frame ones; the method was immunoSEQ multiplex PCR. The sample records around 110,000 clones, more than 70% being singletons. This entry is derived from a study of control samples from healthy donors and cancer patients. The sequence was obtained from a woman aged 70-85 years in good health. This rearrangement joins TRBV9 to TRBJ2-4; D assignment may be TRBD1 or TRBD2 (6 bases each). Input material: blood. The CDR3, as DNA: TGTGCCAGCAGCGAAGGGGGGCCAAACATTCAGTACTTC. Translating it yields CASSEGGPNIQYF.